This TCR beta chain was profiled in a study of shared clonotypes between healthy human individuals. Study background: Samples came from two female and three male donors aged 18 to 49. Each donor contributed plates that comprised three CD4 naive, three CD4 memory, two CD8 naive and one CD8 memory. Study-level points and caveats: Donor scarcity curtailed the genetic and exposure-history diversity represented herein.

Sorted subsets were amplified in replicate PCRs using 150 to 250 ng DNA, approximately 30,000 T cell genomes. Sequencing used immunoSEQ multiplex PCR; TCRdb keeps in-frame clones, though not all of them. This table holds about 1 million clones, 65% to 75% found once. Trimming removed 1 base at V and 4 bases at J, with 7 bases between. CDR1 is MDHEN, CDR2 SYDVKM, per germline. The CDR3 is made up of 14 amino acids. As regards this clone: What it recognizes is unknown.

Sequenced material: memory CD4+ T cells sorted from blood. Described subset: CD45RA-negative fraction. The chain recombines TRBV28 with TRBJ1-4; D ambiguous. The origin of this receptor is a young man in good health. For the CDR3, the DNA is TGTGCCAGCAGTTTATCACTATTTAATGAAAAACTGTTTTTT. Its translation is CASSLSLFNEKLFF.